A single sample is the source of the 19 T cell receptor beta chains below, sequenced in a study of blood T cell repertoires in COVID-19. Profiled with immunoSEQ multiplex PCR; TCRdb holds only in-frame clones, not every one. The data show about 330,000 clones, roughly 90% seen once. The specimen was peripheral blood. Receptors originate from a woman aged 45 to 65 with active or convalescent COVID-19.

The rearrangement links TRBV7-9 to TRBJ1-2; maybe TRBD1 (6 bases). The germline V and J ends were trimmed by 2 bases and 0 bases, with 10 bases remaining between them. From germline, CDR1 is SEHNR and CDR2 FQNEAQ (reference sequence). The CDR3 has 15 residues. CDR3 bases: TGTGCCAGCAGCTTACAGGGGACGGCTAACTATGGCTACACCTTC. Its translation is CASSLQGTANYGYTF.

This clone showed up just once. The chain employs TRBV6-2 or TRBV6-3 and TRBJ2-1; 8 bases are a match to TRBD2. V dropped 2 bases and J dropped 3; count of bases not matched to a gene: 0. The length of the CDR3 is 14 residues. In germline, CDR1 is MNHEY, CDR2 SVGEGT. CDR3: CASSYLAGYNEQFF. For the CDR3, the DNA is TGTGCCAGCAGTTACCTAGCGGGCTACAATGAGCAGTTCTTC.

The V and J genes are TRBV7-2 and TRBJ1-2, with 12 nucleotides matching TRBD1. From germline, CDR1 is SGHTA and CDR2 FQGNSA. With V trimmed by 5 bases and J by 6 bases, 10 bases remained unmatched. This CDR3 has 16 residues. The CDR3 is CASSIPGQGARNGYTF. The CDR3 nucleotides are TGTGCCAGCAGCATACCGGGACAGGGGGCGAGGAATGGCTACACCTTC. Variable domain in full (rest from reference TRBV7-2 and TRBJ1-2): GAGVSQSPSNKVTEKGKDVELRCDPISGHTALYWYRQSLGQGLEFLIYFQGNSAPDKSGLPSDRFSAERTGGSVSTLTIQRTQQEDSAVYLCASSIPGQGARNGYTFGSGTRLTVV.

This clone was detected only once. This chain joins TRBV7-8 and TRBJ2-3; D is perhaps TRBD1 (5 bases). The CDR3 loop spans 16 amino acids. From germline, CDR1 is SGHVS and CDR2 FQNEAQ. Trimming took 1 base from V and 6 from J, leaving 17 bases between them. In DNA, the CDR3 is TGTGCCAGCAGCTTAGTATACAGGCCAACTGGGGATACGCAGTATTTT. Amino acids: CASSLVYRPTGDTQYF. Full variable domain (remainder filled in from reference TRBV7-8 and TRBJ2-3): GAGVSQSPRYKVAKRGQDVALRCDPISGHVSLFWYQQALGQGPEFLTYFQNEAQLDKSGLPSDRFFAERPEGSVSTLKIQRTQQEDSAVYLCASSLVYRPTGDTQYFGPGTRLTVL.

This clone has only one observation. CDR3 residues: CASSFLNYGYTF. The CDR3 DNA sequence: TGTGCCAGCAGCTTCCTAAACTATGGCTACACCTTC. This sequence joins TRBV5-8 and TRBJ1-2; D is uncertain. From germline, CDR1 is SGHTS and CDR2 YDEGEE. The V gene lost 2 bases and the J gene lost 2 bases, with 4 bases spanning the gap. The CDR3 runs 12 residues.

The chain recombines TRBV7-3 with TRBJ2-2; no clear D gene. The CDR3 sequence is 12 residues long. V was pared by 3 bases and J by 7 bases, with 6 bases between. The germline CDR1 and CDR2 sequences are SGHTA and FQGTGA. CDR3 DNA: TGTGCCAGCAGCTTTCGTCTCGGGGAGCTGTTTTTT. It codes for CASSFRLGELFF.

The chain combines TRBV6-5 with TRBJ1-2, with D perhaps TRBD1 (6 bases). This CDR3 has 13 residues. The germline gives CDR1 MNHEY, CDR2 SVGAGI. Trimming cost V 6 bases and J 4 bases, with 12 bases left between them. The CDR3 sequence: CASRPDRIYGYTF. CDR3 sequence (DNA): TGTGCCAGCAGACCCGACAGGATCTATGGCTACACCTTC.

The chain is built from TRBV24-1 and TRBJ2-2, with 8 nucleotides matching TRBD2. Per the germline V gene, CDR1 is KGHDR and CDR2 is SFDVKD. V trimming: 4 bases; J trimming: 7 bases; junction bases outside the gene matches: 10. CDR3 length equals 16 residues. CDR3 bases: TGTGCCACCAGTGAGGGAACGGGAGGGTATGGCGGGGAGCTGTTTTTT. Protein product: CATSEGTGGYGGELFF.

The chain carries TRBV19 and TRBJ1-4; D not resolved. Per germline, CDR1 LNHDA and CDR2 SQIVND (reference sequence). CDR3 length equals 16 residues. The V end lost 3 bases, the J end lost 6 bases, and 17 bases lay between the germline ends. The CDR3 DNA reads TGTGCCAGTAGTATTACTTGGATCGGCGAGGATGAAAAACTGTTTTTT. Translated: CASSITWIGEDEKLFF.

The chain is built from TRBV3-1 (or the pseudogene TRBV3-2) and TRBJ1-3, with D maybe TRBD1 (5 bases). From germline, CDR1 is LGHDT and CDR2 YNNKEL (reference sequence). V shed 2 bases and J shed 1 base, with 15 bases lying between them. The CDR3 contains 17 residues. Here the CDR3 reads CASSQRGAGRSGNTIYF. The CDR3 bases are TGTGCCAGCAGCCAACGGGGAGCGGGGCGGTCTGGAAACACCATATATTTT.

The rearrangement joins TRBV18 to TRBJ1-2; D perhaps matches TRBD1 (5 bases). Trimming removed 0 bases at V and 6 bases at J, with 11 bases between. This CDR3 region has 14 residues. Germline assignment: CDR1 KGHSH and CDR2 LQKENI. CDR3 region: CASSPPSQGNGYTF. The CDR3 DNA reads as TGTGCCAGCTCACCACCGAGTCAGGGAAATGGCTACACCTTC.

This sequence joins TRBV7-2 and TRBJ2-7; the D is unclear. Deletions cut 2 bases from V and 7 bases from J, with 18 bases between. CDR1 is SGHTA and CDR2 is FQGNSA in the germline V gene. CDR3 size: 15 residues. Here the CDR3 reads CASSLNAGGPGEQYF. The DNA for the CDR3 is TGTGCCAGCAGCTTAAACGCCGGCGGCCCCGGGGAGCAGTACTTC.

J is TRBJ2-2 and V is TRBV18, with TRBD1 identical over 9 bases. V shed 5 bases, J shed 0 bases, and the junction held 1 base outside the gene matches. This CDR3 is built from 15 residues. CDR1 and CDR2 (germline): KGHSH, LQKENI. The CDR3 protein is CASSRQGANTGELFF. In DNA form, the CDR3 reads TGTGCCAGCTCAAGACAGGGGGCGAACACCGGGGAGCTGTTTTTT.

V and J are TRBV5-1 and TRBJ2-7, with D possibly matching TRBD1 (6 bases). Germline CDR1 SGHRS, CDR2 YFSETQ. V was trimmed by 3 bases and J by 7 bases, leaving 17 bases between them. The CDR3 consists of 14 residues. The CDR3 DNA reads TGCGCCAGCAGCTCCGGGACACACGGGAATGAGCAGTACTTC. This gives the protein CASSSGTHGNEQYF.

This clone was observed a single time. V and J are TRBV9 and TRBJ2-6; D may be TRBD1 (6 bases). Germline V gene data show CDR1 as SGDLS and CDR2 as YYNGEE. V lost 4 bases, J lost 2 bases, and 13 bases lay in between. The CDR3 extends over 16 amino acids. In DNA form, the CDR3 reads TGTGCCAGCAGCCAAGGACAGACTACTGGGGCCAACGTCCTGACTTTC. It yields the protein CASSQGQTTGANVLTF.

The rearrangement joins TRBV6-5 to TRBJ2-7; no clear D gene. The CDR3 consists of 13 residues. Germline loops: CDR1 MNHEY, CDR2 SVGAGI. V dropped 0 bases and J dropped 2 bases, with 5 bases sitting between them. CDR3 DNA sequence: TGTGCCAGCAGTTACTCCTTCGCCTACGAGCAGTACTTC. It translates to CASSYSFAYEQYF.

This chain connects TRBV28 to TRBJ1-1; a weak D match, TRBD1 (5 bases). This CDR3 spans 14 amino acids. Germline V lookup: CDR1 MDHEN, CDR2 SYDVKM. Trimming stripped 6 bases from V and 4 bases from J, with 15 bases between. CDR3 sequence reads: CASSPPGRSTEAFF. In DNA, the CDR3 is TGTGCCAGCAGCCCCCCAGGGCGGAGCACTGAAGCTTTCTTT.

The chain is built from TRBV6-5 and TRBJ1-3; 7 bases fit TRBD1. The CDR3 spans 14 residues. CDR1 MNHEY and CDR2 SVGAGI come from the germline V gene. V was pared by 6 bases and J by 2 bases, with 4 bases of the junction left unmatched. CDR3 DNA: TGTGCCAGCAGACTCAGGGGGACTGGAAACACCATATATTTT. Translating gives CASRLRGTGNTIYF.

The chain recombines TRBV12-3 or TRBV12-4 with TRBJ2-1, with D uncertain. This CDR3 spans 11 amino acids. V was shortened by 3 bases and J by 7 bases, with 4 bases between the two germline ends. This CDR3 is CASSLSNEQFF. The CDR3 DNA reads TGTGCCAGCAGTTTGAGTAATGAGCAGTTCTTC.